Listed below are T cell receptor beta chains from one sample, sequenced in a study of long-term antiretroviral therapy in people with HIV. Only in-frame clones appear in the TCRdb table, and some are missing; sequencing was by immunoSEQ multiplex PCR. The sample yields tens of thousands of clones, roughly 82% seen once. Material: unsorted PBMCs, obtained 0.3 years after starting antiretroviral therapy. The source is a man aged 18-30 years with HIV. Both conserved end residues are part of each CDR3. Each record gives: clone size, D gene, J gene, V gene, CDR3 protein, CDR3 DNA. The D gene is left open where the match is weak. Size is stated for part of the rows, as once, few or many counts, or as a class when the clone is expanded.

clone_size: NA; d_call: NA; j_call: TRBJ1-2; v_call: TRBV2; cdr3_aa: CASNSGLVYGYTF; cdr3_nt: TGTGCCAGCAATTCGGGTCTAGTCTATGGCTACACCTTC
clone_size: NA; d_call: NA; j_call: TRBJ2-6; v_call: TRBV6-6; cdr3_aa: CASRWEGAGANVLTF; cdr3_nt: TGTGCCAGCCGATGGGAGGGGGCCGGGGCCAACGTCCTGACTTTC
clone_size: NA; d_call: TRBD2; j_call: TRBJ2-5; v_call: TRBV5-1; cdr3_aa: CASSGLAGKETQYF; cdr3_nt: TGCGCCAGCAGCGGGCTAGCGGGGAAAGAGACCCAGTACTTC
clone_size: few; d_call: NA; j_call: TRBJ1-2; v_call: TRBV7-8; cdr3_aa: CASSLDGYGYTF; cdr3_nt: TGTGCCAGCAGCTTAGATGGGTATGGCTACACCTTC
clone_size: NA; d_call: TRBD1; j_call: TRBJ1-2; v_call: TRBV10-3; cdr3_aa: CAISTQDRALDGYTF; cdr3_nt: TGTGCCATCAGCACCCAGGACAGGGCGTTGGATGGCTACACCTTC
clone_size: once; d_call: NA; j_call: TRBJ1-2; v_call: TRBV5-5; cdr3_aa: CASSLDTGYTF; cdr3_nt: TGTGCCAGCAGCTTGGACACAGGCTACACCTTC
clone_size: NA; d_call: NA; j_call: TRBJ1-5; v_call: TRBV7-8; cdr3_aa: CASSSTRSHQPQHF; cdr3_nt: TGTGCCAGCAGCTCGACTCGAAGCCATCAGCCCCAGCATTTT
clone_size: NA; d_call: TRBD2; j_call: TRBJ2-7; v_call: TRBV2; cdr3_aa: CASSQAGGRYEQYF; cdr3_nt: TGTGCCAGCAGCCAAGCGGGGGGAAGGTACGAGCAGTACTTC
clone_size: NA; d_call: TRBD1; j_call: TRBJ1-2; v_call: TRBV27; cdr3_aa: CASSLSRGGYGYTF; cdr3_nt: TGTGCCAGCAGTTTATCCAGGGGGGGATATGGCTACACCTTC
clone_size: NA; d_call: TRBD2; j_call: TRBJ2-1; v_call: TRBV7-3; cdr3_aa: CASSFISGSSYNEQFF; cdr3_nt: TGTGCCAGCAGCTTTATTAGCGGGAGCTCCTACAATGAGCAGTTCTTC
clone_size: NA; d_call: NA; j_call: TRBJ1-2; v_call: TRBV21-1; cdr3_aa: CASSKARPIPGQGNYGYTF; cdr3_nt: TGTGCCAGCAGCAAAGCCCGACCCATCCCGGGACAGGGAAACTATGGCTACACCTTC
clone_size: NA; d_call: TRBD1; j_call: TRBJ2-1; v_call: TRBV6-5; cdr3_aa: CASSYSTGVARNEQFF; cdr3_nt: TGTGCCAGCAGTTACTCTACAGGGGTCGCGCGGAATGAGCAGTTCTTC
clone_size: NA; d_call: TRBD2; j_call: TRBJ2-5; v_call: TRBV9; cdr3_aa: CASSPQTGVGLAGVEEETQYF; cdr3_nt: TGTGCCAGCAGCCCTCAGACAGGGGTTGGACTAGCGGGGGTCGAAGAAGAGACCCAGTACTTC
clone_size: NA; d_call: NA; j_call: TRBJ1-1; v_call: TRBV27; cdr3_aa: CASSRQDLNTEAFF; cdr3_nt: TGTGCCAGCAGTCGACAGGATTTGAACACTGAAGCTTTCTTT
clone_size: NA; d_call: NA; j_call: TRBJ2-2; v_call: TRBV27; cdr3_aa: CASSPYNRRSLFF; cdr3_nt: TGTGCCAGCAGTCCTTACAACAGAAGAAGTCTGTTTTTT
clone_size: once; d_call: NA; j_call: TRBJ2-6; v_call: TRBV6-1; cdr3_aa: CASSDERGAGSGANVLTF; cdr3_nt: TGTGCCAGCAGTGACGAACGGGGGGCCGGCTCTGGGGCCAACGTCCTGACTTTC
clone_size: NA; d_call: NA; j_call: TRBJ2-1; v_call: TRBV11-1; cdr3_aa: CASSPGYNEQFF; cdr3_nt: TGTGCCAGCAGCCCAGGGTACAATGAGCAGTTCTTC
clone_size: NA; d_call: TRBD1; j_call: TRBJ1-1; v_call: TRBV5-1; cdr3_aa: CASSGQGGTEAFF; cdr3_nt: TGCGCCAGCAGCGGACAGGGCGGGACTGAAGCTTTCTTT
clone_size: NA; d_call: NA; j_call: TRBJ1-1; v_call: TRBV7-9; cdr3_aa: CASSSLTENTEAFF; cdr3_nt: TGTGCCAGCAGCTCCCTGACCGAGAACACTGAAGCTTTCTTT
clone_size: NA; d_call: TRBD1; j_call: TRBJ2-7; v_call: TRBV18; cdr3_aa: CASSPQGTGPTYEQYF; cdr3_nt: TGTGCCAGCTCACCACAAGGGACAGGGCCTACCTACGAGCAGTACTTC
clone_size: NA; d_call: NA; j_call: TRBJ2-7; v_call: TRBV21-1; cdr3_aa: CASSKVCERESTYEQYF; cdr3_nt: TGTGCCAGCAGCAAAGTTTGCGAGCGGGAGTCTACCTACGAGCAGTACTTC
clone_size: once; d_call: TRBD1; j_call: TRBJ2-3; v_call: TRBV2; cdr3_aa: CASRGAAQGEPDTQYF; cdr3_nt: TGTGCCAGCAGGGGGGCCGCCCAGGGGGAGCCCGATACGCAGTATTTT
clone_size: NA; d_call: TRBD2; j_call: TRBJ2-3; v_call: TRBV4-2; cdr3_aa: CASSHKMRGGTDTQYF; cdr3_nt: TGTGCCAGCAGCCATAAAATGCGGGGGGGCACAGATACGCAGTATTTT
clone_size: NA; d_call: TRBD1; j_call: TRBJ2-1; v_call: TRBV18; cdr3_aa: CASSPGQHNEQFF; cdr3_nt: TGTGCCAGCTCACCGGGACAGCACAATGAGCAGTTCTTC
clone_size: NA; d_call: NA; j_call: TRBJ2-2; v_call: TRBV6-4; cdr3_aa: CASMEKAGNTGELFF; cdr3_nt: TGTGCCAGCATGGAAAAGGCAGGCAACACCGGGGAGCTGTTTTTT
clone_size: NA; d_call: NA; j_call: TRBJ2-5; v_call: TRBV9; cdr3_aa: CASSHPIGPQETQYF; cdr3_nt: TGTGCCAGCAGTCACCCTATAGGGCCCCAAGAGACCCAGTACTTC
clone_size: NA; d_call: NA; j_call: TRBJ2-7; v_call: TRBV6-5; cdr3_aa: CASSYGTGEPYEQYF; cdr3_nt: TGTGCCAGCAGTTACGGGACTGGGGAACCCTACGAGCAGTACTTC
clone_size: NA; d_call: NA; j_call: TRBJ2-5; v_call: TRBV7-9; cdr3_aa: CASSLEWGLARYQETQYF; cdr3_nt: TGTGCCAGCTCCCTTGAGTGGGGGCTAGCGAGGTACCAAGAGACCCAGTACTTC
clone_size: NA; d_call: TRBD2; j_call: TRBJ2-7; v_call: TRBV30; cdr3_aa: CAWSGTRREQYF; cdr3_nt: TGTGCCTGGAGTGGGACTAGAAGGGAGCAGTACTTC
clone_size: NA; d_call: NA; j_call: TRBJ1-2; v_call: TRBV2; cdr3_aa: CASIGGVYGYTF; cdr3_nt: TGTGCCAGCATCGGGGGGGTTTATGGCTACACCTTC
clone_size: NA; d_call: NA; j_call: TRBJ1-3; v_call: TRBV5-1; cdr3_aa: CASSGAGNTIYF; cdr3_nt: TGCGCCAGCAGTGGAGCTGGAAACACCATATATTTT
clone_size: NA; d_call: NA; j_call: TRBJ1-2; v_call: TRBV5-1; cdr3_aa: CASSFEGDYGYTF; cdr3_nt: TGCGCCAGCAGCTTTGAAGGGGACTATGGCTACACCTTC
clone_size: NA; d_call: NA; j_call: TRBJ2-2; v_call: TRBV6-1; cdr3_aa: CASKEGTYTGELFF; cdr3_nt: TGTGCCAGCAAGGAGGGGACGTACACCGGGGAGCTGTTTTTT
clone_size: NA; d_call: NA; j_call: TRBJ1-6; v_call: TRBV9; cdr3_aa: CASSVAGENSPLHF; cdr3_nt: TGTGCCAGCAGCGTAGCTGGCGAAAATTCACCCCTCCACTTT
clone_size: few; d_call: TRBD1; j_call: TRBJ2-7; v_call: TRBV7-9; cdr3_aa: CAEQKQGYEQYF; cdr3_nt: TGTGCCGAACAAAAACAGGGGTACGAGCAGTACTTC
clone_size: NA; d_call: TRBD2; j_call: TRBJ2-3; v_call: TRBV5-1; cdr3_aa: CASSSGTSGPSTDTQYF; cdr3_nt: TGCGCCAGCAGCTCCGGGACTAGCGGACCTAGCACAGATACGCAGTATTTT
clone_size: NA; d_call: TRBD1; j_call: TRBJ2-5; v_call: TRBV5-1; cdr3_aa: CASMSTLTGGETQYF; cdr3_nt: TGCGCCAGCATGTCAACACTTACAGGGGGAGAGACCCAGTACTTC
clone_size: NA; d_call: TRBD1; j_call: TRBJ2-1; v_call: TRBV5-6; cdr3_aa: CASSRVAQGDEQFF; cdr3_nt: TGTGCCAGCAGCCGGGTCGCCCAGGGGGATGAGCAGTTCTTC
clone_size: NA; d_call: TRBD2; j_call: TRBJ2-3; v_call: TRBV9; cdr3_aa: CASSTSGASTDTQYF; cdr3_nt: TGTGCCAGCAGCACTAGCGGGGCAAGCACAGATACGCAGTATTTT
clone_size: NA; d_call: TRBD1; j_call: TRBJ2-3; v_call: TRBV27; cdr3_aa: CASRSGTASDTQYF; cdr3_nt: TGTGCCAGCAGGTCAGGGACAGCATCAGATACGCAGTATTTT
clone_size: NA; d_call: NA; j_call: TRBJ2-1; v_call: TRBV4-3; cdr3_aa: CASSQDWGGNEQFF; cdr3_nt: TGCGCCAGCAGCCAAGATTGGGGCGGTAATGAGCAGTTCTTC
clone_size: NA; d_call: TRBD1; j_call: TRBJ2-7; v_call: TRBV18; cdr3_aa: CASFRDRGQYF; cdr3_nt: TGTGCCAGCTTTCGGGACAGGGGGCAGTACTTC
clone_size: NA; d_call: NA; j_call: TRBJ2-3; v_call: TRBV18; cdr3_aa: CASSPDTDTQYF; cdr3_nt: TGTGCCAGCTCACCGGACACAGATACGCAGTATTTT
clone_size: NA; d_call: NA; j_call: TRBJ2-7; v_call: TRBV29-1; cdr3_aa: CSFRGRSSYEQYF; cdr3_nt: TGCAGCTTCCGTGGCAGAAGCTCCTACGAGCAGTACTTC
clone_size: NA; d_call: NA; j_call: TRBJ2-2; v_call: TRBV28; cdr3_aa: CASSLGQNTGELFF; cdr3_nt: TGTGCCAGCAGTTTGGGACAAAACACCGGGGAGCTGTTTTTT
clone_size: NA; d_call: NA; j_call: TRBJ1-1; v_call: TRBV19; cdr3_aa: CASIDNGNTEAFF; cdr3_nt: TGTGCCAGTATTGACAACGGGAACACTGAAGCTTTCTTT
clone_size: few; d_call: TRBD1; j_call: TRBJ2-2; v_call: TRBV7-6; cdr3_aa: CASSLPQGAAGELFF; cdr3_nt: TGTGCCAGCAGCCTACCCCAGGGGGCGGCCGGGGAGCTGTTTTTT
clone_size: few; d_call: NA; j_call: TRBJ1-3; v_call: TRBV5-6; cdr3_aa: CASSLGSADTIYF; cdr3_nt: TGTGCCAGCAGCTTGGGATCGGCGGACACCATATATTTT
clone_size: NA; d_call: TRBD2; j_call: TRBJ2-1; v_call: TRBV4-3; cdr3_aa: CASSQDVTGTSGIREQFF; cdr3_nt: TGCGCCAGCAGCCAAGATGTAACCGGGACTAGCGGGATCCGTGAGCAGTTCTTC
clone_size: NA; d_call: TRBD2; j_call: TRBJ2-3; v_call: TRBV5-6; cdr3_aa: CASRPGLAVTDTQYF; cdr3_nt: TGTGCCAGCAGGCCGGGACTAGCGGTAACAGATACGCAGTATTTT
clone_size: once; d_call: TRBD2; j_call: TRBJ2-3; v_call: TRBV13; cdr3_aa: CASRTSGTDTQYF; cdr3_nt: TGTGCCAGCAGGACTAGCGGCACAGATACGCAGTATTTT